This TCR beta chain was observed in a study of OX40 agonist ivuxolimab in advanced cancers. Turning to the study itself: At approximately 80% male, the cohort had a mean age of roughly 60 years, ranging from roughly 20 to 85.

The CDR3 covers 12 residues. CDR1 is SGHTA and CDR2 is FQGTGA in the germline V gene. V lost 1 base and J 8 bases, leaving 7 bases between the germline ends. Profiled with immunoSEQ multiplex PCR; TCRdb holds only in-frame clones, not every one. The table shows more than 35,000 clones, with under 85% occurring only once. The input for sequencing was CD4+ or CD8+ T cells sorted from blood, taken in a trial of the OX40 agonist ivuxolimab. This chain links TRBV7-3 with TRBJ2-3; D unclear. This receptor was obtained from an adult with an advanced solid tumor such as melanoma, head and neck, liver or kidney cancer. The CDR3 sequence is CASSLNTGTQYF. CDR3 in DNA: TGTGCCAGCAGCTTAAATACCGGTACGCAGTATTTT.